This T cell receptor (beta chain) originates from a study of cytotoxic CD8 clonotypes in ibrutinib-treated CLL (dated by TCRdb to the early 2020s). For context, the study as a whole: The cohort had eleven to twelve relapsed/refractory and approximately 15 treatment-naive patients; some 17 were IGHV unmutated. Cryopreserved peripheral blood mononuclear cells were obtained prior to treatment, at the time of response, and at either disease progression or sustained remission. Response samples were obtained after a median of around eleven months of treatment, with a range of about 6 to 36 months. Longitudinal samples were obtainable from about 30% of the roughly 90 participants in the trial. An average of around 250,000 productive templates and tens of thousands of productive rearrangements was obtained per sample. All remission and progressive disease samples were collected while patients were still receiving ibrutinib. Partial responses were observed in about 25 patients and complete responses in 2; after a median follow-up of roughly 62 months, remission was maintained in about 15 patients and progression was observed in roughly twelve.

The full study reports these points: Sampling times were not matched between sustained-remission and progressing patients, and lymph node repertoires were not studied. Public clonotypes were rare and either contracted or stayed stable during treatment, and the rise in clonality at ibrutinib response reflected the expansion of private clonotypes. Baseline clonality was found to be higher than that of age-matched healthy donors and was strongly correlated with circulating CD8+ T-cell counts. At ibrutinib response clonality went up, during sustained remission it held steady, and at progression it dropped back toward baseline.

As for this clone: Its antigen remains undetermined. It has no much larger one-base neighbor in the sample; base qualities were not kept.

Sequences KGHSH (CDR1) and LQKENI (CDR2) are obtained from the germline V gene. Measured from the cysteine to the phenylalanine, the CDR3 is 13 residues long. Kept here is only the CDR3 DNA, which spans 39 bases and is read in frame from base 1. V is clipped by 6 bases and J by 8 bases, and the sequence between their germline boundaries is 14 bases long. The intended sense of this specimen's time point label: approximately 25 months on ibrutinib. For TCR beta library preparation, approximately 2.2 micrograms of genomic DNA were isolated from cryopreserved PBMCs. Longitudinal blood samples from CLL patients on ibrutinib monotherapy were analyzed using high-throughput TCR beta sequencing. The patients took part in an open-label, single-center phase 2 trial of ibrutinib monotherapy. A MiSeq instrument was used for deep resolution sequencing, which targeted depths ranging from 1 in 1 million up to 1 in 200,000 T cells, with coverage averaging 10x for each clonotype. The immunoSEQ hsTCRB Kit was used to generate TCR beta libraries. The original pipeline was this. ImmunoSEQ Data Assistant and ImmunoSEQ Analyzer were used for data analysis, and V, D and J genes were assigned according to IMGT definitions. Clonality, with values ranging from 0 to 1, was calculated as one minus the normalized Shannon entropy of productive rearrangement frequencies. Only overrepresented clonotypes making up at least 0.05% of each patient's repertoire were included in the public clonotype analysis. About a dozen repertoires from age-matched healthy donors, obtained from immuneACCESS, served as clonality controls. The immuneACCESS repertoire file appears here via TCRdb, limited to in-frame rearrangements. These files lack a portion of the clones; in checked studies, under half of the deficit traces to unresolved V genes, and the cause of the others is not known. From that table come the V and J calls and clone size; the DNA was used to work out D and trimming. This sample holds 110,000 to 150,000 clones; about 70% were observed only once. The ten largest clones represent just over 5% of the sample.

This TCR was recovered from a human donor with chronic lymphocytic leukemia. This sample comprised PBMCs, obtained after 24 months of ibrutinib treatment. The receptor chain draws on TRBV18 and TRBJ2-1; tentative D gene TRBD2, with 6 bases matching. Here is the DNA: TGTGCCAGCTCCGAGGGGACTGTTTATGAGCAGTTCTTC. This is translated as CASSEGTVYEQFF.